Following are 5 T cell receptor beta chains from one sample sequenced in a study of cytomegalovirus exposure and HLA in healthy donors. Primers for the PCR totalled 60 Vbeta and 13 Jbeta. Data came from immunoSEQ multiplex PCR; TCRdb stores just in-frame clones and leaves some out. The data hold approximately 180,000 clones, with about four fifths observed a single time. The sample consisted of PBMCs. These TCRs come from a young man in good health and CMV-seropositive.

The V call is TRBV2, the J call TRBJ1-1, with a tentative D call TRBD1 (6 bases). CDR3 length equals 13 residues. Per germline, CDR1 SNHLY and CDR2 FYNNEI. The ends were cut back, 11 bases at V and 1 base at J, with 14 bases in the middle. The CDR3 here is CAGQGTKNTEAFF. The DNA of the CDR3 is TGTGCCGGTCAGGGGACTAAGAACACTGAAGCTTTCTTT.

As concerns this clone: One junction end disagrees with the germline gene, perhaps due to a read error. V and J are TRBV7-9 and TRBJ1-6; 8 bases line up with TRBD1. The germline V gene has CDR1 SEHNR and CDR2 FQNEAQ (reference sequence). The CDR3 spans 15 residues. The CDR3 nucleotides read TGTTCCAGCAGTCCAGGGGGCGGGGGTAATTCACCCCTCCACTTT. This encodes CSSSPGGGGNSPLHF.

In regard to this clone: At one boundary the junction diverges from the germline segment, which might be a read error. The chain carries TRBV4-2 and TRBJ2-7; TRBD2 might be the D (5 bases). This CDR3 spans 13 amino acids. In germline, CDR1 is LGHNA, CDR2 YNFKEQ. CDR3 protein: CASSFGRDYEQCF. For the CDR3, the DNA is TGTGCCAGCAGCTTTGGGCGCGACTACGAGCAGTGCTTC.

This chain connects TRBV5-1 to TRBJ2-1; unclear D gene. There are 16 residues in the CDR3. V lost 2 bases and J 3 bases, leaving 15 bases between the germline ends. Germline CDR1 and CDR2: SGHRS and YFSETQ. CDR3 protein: CASSLMNINIYNEQFF. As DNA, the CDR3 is TGCGCCAGCAGCTTAATGAATATTAACATCTACAATGAGCAGTTCTTC.

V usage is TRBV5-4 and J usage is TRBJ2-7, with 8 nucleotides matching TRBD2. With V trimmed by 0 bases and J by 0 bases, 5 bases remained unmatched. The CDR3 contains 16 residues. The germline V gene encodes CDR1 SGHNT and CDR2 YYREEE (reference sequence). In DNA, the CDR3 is TGTGCCAGCAGCTTGGGGCTAGCGGGTGCCTCCTACGAGCAGTACTTC. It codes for CASSLGLAGASYEQYF.